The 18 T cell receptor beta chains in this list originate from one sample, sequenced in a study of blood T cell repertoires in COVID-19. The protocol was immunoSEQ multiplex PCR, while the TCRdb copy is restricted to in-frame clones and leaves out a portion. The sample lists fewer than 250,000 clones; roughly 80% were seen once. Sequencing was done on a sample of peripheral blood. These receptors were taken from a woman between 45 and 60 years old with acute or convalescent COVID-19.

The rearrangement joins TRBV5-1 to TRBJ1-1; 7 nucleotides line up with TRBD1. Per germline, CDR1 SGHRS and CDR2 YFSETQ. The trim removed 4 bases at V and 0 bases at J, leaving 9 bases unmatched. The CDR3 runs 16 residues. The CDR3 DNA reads TGCGCCAGCAGCCTCCTGGTGACAGGGATGAACACTGAAGCTTTCTTT. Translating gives CASSLLVTGMNTEAFF.

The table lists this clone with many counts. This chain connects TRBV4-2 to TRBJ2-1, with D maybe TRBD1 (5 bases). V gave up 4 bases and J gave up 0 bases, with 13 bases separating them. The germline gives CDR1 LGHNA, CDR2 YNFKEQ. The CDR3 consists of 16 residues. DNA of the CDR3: TGTGCCAGCAGCCGCCGACAAGACAGCTCCTACAATGAGCAGTTCTTC. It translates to CASSRRQDSSYNEQFF.

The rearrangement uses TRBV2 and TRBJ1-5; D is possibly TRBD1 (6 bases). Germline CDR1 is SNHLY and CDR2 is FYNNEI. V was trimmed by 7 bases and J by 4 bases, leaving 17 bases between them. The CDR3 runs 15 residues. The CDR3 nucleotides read TGTGCCAGCACCGCTCAGGGGTTTGGGAATCAGCCCCAGCATTTT. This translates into CASTAQGFGNQPQHF.

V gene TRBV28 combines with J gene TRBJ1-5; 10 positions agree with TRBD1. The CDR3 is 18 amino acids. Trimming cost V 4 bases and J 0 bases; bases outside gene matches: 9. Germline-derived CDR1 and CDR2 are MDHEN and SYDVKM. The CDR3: CASSSGTGAGYSNQPQHF. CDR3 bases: TGTGCCAGCAGTTCAGGGACAGGGGCTGGATATAGCAATCAGCCCCAGCATTTT.

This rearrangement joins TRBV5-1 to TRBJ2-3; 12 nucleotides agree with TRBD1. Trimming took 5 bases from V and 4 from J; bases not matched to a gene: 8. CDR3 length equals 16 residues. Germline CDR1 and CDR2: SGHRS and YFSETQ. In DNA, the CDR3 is TGCGCCAGCAGTCTGGGGGGACAGGGGGCAGCAGATACGCAGTATTTT. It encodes CASSLGGQGAADTQYF. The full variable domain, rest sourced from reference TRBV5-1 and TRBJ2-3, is KAGVTQTPRYLIKTRGQQVTLSCSPISGHRSVSWYQQTPGQGLQFLFEYFSETQRNKGNFPGRFSGRQFSNSRSEMNVSTLELGDSALYLCASSLGGQGAADTQYFGPGTRLTVL.

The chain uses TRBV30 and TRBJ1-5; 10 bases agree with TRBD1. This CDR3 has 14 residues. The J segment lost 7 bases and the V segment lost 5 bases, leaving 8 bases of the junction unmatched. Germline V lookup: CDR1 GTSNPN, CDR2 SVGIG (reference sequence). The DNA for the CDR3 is TGTGCCTGGGGACGGGACAGGGGAGAACAGCCCCAGCATTTT. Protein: CAWGRDRGEQPQHF.

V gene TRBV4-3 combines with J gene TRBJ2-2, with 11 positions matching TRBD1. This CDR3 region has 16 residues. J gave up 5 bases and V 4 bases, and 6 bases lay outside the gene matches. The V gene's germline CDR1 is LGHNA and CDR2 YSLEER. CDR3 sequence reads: CASSPGQGAMTGELFF. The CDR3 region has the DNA TGCGCCAGCAGCCCTGGACAGGGGGCTATGACCGGGGAGCTGTTTTTT.

The CDR3: CASSVGAYEQYF. The CDR3 DNA follows: TGTGCCAGCAGTGTCGGGGCCTACGAGCAGTACTTC. The chain links TRBV25-1 to TRBJ2-7, with D possibly matching TRBD2 (5 bases). CDR3 length equals 12 residues. Looked up from germline, CDR1 is MGHDK and CDR2 is SYGVNS. The V and J ends lost 4 bases and 2 bases respectively, with 6 bases between them.

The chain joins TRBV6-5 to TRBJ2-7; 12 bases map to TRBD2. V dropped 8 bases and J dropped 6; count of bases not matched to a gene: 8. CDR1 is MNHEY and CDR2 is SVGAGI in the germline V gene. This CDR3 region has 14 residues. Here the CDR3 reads CASQSSGRASEQYF. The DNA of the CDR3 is TGTGCCAGCCAATCTAGCGGGAGGGCCTCCGAGCAGTACTTC.

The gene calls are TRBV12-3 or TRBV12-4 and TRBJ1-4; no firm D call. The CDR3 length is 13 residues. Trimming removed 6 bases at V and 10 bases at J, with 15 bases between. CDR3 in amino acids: CASSPLGGIKLFF. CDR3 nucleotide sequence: TGTGCCAGCAGCCCTCTGGGAGGGATAAAACTGTTTTTT.

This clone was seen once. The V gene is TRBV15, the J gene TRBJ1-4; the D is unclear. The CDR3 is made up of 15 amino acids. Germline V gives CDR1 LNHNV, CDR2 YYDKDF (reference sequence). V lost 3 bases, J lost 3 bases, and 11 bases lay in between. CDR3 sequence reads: CATSRNLGANEKLFF. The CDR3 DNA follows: TGTGCCACCAGCAGGAATCTCGGAGCTAATGAAAAACTGTTTTTT.

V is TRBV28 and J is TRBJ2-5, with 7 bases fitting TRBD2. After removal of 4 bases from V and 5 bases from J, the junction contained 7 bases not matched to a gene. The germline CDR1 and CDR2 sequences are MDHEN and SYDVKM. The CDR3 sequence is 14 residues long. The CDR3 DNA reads TGTGCCAGCAGTTCCAGCGGGATTAGGGAGACCCAGTACTTC. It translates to CASSSSGIRETQYF.

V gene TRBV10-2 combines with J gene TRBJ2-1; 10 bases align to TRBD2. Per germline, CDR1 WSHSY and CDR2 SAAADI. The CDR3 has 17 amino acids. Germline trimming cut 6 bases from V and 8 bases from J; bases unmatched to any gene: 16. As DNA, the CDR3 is TGCGCCAGCAGACCTTTCACTAGCGGGGTCAGTCTGGATGAGCAGTTCTTC. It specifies CASRPFTSGVSLDEQFF.

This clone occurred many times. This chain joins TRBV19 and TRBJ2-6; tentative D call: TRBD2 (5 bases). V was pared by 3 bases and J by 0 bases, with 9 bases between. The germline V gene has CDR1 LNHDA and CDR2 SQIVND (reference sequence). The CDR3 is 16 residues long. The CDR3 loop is CASSIEGFSGANVLTF. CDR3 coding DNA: TGTGCCAGTAGTATTGAGGGCTTCTCTGGGGCCAACGTCCTGACTTTC.

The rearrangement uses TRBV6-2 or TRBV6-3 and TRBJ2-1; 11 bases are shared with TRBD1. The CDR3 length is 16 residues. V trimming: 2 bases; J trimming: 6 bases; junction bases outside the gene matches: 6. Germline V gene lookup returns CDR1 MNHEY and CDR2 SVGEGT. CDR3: CASSYGRTGGLNEQFF. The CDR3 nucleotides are TGTGCCAGCAGTTACGGACGGACAGGGGGCCTCAATGAGCAGTTCTTC.

CDR3 region: CASKVSGTDTQYF. The DNA for the CDR3 is TGCGCCAGCAAAGTTAGTGGCACAGATACGCAGTATTTT. This chain uses TRBV5-1 with TRBJ2-3, with D uncertain. V dropped 6 bases and J dropped 1 base, with 9 bases sitting between them. Looked up from germline, CDR1 is SGHRS and CDR2 is YFSETQ. This CDR3 has 13 residues. Combining the CDR3 with reference TRBV5-1 and TRBJ2-3 gives the whole variable domain KAGVTQTPRYLIKTRGQQVTLSCSPISGHRSVSWYQQTPGQGLQFLFEYFSETQRNKGNFPGRFSGRQFSNSRSEMNVSTLELGDSALYLCASKVSGTDTQYFGPGTRLTVL.

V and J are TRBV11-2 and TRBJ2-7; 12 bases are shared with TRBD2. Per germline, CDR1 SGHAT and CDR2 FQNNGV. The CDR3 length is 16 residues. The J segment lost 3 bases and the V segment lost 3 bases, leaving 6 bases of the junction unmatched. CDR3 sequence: CASSFGLAGLSYEQYF. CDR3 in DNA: TGTGCCAGCAGCTTCGGACTAGCGGGACTGAGCTACGAGCAGTACTTC.

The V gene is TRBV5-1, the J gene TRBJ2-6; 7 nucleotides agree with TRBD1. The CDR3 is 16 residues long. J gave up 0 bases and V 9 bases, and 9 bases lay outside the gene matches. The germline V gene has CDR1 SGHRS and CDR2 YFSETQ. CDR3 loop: CATETGSYSGANVLTF. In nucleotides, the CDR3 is TGCGCCACCGAGACAGGGAGCTACTCTGGGGCCAACGTCCTGACTTTC.